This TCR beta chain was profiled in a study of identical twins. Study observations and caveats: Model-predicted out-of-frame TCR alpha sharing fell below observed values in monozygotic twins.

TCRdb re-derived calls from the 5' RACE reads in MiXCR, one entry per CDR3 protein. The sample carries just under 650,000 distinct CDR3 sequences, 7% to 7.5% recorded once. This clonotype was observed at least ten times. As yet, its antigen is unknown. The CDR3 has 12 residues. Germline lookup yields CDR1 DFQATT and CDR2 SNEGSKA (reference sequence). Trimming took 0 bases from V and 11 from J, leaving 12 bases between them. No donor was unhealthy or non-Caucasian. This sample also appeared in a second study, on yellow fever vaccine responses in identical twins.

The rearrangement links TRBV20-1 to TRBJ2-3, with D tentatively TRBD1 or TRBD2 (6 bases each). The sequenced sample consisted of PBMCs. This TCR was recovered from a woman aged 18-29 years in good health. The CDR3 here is CSARDLGGVQYF. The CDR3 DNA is TGCAGTGCTAGAGATTTGGGGGGCGTGCAGTATTTT.